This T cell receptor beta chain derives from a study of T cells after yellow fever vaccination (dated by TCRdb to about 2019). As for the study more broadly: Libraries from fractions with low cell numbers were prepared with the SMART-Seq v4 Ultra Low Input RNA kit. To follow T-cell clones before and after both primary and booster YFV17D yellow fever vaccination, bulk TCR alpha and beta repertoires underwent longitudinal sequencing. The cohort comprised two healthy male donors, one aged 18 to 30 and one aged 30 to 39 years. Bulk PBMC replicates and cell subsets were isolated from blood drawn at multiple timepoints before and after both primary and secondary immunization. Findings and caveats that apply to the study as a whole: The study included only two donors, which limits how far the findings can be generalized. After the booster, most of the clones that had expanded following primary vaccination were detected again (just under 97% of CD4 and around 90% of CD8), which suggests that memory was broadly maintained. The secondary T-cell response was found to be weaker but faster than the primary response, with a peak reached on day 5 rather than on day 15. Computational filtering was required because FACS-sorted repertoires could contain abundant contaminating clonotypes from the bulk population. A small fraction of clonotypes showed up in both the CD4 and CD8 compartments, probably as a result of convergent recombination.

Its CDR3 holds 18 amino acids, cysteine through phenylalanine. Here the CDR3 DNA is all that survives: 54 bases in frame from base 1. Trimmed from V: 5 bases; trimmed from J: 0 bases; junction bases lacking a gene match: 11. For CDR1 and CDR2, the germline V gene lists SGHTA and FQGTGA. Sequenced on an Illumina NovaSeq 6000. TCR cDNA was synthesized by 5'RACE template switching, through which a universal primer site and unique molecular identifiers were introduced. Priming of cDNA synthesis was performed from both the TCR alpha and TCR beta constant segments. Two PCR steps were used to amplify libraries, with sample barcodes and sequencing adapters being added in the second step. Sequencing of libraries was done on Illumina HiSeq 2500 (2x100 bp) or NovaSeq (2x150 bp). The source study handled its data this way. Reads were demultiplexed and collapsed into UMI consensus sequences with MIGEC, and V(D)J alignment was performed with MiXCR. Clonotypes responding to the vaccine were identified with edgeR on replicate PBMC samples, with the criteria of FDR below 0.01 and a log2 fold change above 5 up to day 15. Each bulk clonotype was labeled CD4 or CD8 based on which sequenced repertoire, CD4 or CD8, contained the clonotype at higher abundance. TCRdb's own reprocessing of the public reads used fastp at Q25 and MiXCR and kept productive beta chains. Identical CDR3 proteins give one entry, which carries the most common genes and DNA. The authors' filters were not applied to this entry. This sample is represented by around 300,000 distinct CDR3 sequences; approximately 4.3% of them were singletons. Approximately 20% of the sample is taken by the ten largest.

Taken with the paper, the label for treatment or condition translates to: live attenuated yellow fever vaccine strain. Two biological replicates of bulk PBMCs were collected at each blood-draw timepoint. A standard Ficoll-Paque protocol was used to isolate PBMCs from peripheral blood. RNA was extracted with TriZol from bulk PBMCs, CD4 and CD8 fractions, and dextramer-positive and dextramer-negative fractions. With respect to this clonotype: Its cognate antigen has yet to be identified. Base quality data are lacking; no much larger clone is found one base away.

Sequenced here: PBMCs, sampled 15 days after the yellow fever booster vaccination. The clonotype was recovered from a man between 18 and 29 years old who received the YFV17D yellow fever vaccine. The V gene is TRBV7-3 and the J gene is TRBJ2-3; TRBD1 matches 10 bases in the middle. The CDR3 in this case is CASSQPRLGQGSTDTQYF. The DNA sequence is TGTGCCAGCAGCCAACCGAGACTGGGACAGGGGAGCACAGATACGCAGTATTTT.